The rows below give T cell receptor beta chains drawn from one sample of a study of cytomegalovirus exposure and HLA in healthy donors. TCRdb keeps only in-frame clones here, not all; method: immunoSEQ multiplex PCR. The sample holds roughly 130,000 clones, about 63% seen once. Sequencing used PBMCs. The source of these receptors is a man aged 30 to 45 in good health and CMV-seropositive. CDR3s include the opening cysteine and the closing phenylalanine or tryptophan. A D gene is named only where the DNA matches it firmly. Size tells how often a clone was seen (once, few, many) or the class of an expanded clone, and some rows leave it out.

cdr3_length: 14; j_call: TRBJ2-5; v_call: TRBV9; clone_size: .; d_call: .; cdr3_aa: CASSVVIGRETQYF; cdr3_nt: TGTGCCAGCAGCGTAGTTATTGGCCGAGAGACCCAGTACTTC
cdr3_length: 14; j_call: TRBJ2-2; v_call: TRBV7-3; clone_size: .; d_call: .; cdr3_aa: CASSPDRNTGELFF; cdr3_nt: TGTGCCAGCAGCCCAGACAGAAACACCGGGGAGCTGTTTTTT
cdr3_length: 16; j_call: TRBJ2-7; v_call: TRBV27; clone_size: few; d_call: .; cdr3_aa: CASSLRRIGENYEQYF; cdr3_nt: TGTGCCAGCAGTTTGAGGAGAATAGGAGAAAACTACGAGCAGTACTTC
cdr3_length: 14; j_call: TRBJ1-2; v_call: TRBV23-1; clone_size: few; d_call: .; cdr3_aa: CAGGVPGNLYGYTF; cdr3_nt: TGCGCCGGAGGAGTGCCAGGAAACCTTTATGGCTACACCTTC
cdr3_length: 12; j_call: TRBJ2-7; v_call: TRBV6-1; clone_size: .; d_call: .; cdr3_aa: CASSESLGQKYF; cdr3_nt: TGTGCCAGCAGTGAATCGCTTGGTCAGAAGTACTTC
cdr3_length: 14; j_call: TRBJ2-7; v_call: TRBV29-1; clone_size: .; d_call: TRBD1; cdr3_aa: CSTRTGGRSYEQYF; cdr3_nt: TGCAGCACCAGAACAGGGGGCAGGAGCTACGAGCAGTACTTC
cdr3_length: 16; j_call: TRBJ2-7; v_call: TRBV5-4; clone_size: .; d_call: TRBD2; cdr3_aa: CASSLGGTSGSYEQYF; cdr3_nt: TGTGCCAGCAGCTTGGGGGGGACTAGCGGTTCCTACGAGCAGTACTTC
cdr3_length: 16; j_call: TRBJ2-4; v_call: TRBV19; clone_size: .; d_call: TRBD1; cdr3_aa: CASSDPGTGYKNIQYF; cdr3_nt: TGTGCCAGTAGTGACCCCGGGACAGGGTACAAAAACATTCAGTACTTC
cdr3_length: 13; j_call: TRBJ1-1; v_call: TRBV5-4; clone_size: .; d_call: .; cdr3_aa: CASSQGIDTEAFF; cdr3_nt: TGTGCCAGCAGCCAGGGAATTGACACTGAAGCTTTCTTT
cdr3_length: 12; j_call: TRBJ1-1; v_call: TRBV2; clone_size: many; d_call: .; cdr3_aa: CASTREGTEAFF; cdr3_nt: TGTGCCAGTACCAGGGAGGGTACTGAAGCTTTCTTT
cdr3_length: 14; j_call: TRBJ2-3; v_call: TRBV5-1; clone_size: .; d_call: .; cdr3_aa: CASSLEQLGDTQYF; cdr3_nt: TGCGCCAGCAGCTTGGAACAGCTCGGAGATACGCAGTATTTT
cdr3_length: 15; j_call: TRBJ1-2; v_call: TRBV5-1; clone_size: .; d_call: TRBD1; cdr3_aa: CASSPGTGLLGGYTF; cdr3_nt: TGCGCCAGCAGCCCCGGGACAGGGTTGTTGGGAGGCTACACCTTC
cdr3_length: 13; j_call: TRBJ2-7; v_call: TRBV4-3; clone_size: few; d_call: TRBD1; cdr3_aa: CASSPDRGAEQYF; cdr3_nt: TGCGCCAGCAGCCCGGACAGGGGGGCCGAGCAGTACTTC
cdr3_length: 15; j_call: TRBJ2-5; v_call: TRBV2; clone_size: .; d_call: TRBD2; cdr3_aa: CASSDGLAGQETQYF; cdr3_nt: TGTGCCAGCAGTGACGGTCTAGCGGGACAAGAGACCCAGTACTTC
cdr3_length: 17; j_call: TRBJ2-6; v_call: TRBV15; clone_size: .; d_call: TRBD1; cdr3_aa: CATRGGQGSSGANVLTF; cdr3_nt: TGTGCCACCAGGGGGGGACAGGGGAGCTCTGGGGCCAACGTCCTGACTTTC
cdr3_length: 12; j_call: TRBJ1-1; v_call: TRBV10-3; clone_size: few; d_call: .; cdr3_aa: CAINSGDTEAFF; cdr3_nt: TGTGCCATCAATTCGGGGGACACTGAAGCTTTCTTT
cdr3_length: 15; j_call: TRBJ2-3; v_call: TRBV18; clone_size: .; d_call: .; cdr3_aa: CASSLNRVDTDTQYF; cdr3_nt: TGTGCCAGCTCACTAAACAGGGTCGACACAGATACGCAGTATTTT
cdr3_length: 14; j_call: TRBJ2-2; v_call: TRBV4-1; clone_size: .; d_call: .; cdr3_aa: CASSKGENTGELFF; cdr3_nt: TGCGCCAGCAGTAAGGGAGAGAACACCGGGGAGCTGTTTTTT
cdr3_length: 11; j_call: TRBJ2-3; v_call: TRBV28; clone_size: .; d_call: .; cdr3_aa: CASQGYDTQYF; cdr3_nt: TGTGCCAGCCAGGGGTACGATACGCAGTATTTT
cdr3_length: 15; j_call: TRBJ2-3; v_call: TRBV7-8; clone_size: .; d_call: .; cdr3_aa: CASSLARGHTDTQYF; cdr3_nt: TGTGCCAGCAGCTTAGCGCGGGGCCACACAGATACGCAGTATTTT
cdr3_length: 14; j_call: TRBJ2-3; v_call: TRBV6-1; clone_size: .; d_call: .; cdr3_aa: CASKGGIGTDTQYF; cdr3_nt: TGTGCCAGCAAAGGCGGGATAGGGACAGATACGCAGTATTTT
cdr3_length: 16; j_call: TRBJ2-1; v_call: TRBV30; clone_size: few; d_call: TRBD2; cdr3_aa: CAWSVPTSGIYNEQFF; cdr3_nt: TGTGCCTGGAGTGTACCGACTAGCGGAATCTACAATGAGCAGTTCTTC
cdr3_length: 14; j_call: TRBJ1-4; v_call: TRBV6-6; clone_size: .; d_call: .; cdr3_aa: CASTRVSTNEKLFF; cdr3_nt: TGTGCCAGCACCAGGGTATCAACTAATGAAAAACTGTTTTTT
cdr3_length: 14; j_call: TRBJ1-1; v_call: TRBV18; clone_size: .; d_call: .; cdr3_aa: CASSPREGGSEAFF; cdr3_nt: TGTGCCAGCTCACCTAGGGAGGGTGGGTCTGAAGCTTTCTTT
cdr3_length: 13; j_call: TRBJ2-7; v_call: TRBV10-3; clone_size: .; d_call: .; cdr3_aa: CAISVAGGYEQYF; cdr3_nt: TGTGCCATCAGTGTTGCCGGGGGCTACGAGCAGTACTTC
cdr3_length: 19; j_call: TRBJ1-5; v_call: TRBV29-1; clone_size: .; d_call: TRBD1; cdr3_aa: CSVLVAPRQGTSSNQPQHF; cdr3_nt: TGCAGCGTTTTGGTGGCCCCTCGACAGGGTACGAGTAGCAATCAGCCCCAGCATTTT
cdr3_length: 19; j_call: TRBJ1-2; v_call: TRBV15; clone_size: .; d_call: TRBD1; cdr3_aa: CATSRDALFDRGGNYGYTF; cdr3_nt: TGTGCCACCAGCAGAGATGCCCTCTTCGACAGGGGGGGCAACTATGGCTACACCTTC
cdr3_length: 14; j_call: TRBJ2-5; v_call: TRBV2; clone_size: .; d_call: TRBD1; cdr3_aa: CASGSKGAEETQYF; cdr3_nt: TGTGCCAGCGGGAGCAAGGGGGCGGAGGAGACCCAGTACTTC
cdr3_length: 15; j_call: TRBJ2-3; v_call: TRBV4-3; clone_size: .; d_call: .; cdr3_aa: CASSQARVTSDTQYF; cdr3_nt: TGCGCCAGCAGCCAAGCTCGGGTTACTTCAGATACGCAGTATTTT
cdr3_length: 14; j_call: TRBJ2-3; v_call: TRBV4-1; clone_size: once; d_call: .; cdr3_aa: CASSQGFDWDTQYF; cdr3_nt: TGCGCCAGCAGCCAAGGATTCGACTGGGATACGCAGTATTTT